A selection of T cell receptor beta chains follows, all from one sample in a study of cytomegalovirus exposure and HLA in healthy donors. Measured with immunoSEQ multiplex PCR; TCRdb has only the in-frame clones, and not every one. The sample has about 210,000 clones, roughly 73% seen once. Specimen: PBMCs. These receptors were collected from a boy younger than 18 in good health and CMV-seronegative. Each CDR3 is given without its conserved first and last residue. Fields, in order: D gene, J gene, clone size, V gene, CDR3 length, CDR3 protein. The D gene is left open where the match is weak. Expanded clones are given a class, and other clones once, few, many or no size at all.

D: NA; J: TRBJ2-4; size: NA; V: TRBV5-6; length: 14; CDR3: ASSLSSVSIKNIQY
D: TRBD1; J: TRBJ1-5; size: NA; V: TRBV27; length: 13; CDR3: ASSLDRATRQPQH
D: NA; J: TRBJ1-6; size: NA; V: TRBV30; length: 13; CDR3: AWSGAGGGGSPLH
D: TRBD2; J: TRBJ2-1; size: NA; V: TRBV4-2; length: 14; CDR3: ASSRTGTSGNNEQF
D: TRBD2; J: TRBJ2-1; size: few; V: TRBV7-8; length: 13; CDR3: ASSRTSGSLNEQF
D: TRBD2; J: TRBJ2-5; size: NA; V: TRBV6-1; length: 15; CDR3: ASSDRASGAASETQY
D: NA; J: TRBJ1-1; size: NA; V: TRBV18; length: 10; CDR3: ASCYTNTEAF
D: TRBD2; J: TRBJ2-5; size: NA; V: TRBV10-3; length: 14; CDR3: AIRSIAGGSQETQY
D: NA; J: TRBJ1-5; size: NA; V: TRBV2; length: 14; CDR3: ASGSTGARSNQPRH
D: TRBD1; J: TRBJ1-1; size: NA; V: TRBV9; length: 13; CDR3: ASSLGAGGLGEAF
D: NA; J: TRBJ2-3; size: NA; V: TRBV18; length: 9; CDR3: ASLLTDTQY
D: NA; J: TRBJ2-3; size: NA; V: TRBV19; length: 10; CDR3: ASSIRRGTQY
D: NA; J: TRBJ2-3; size: NA; V: TRBV9; length: 14; CDR3: ASSVEEAGGTDTQY
D: NA; J: TRBJ1-3; size: NA; V: TRBV6-5; length: 13; CDR3: ASSYGRGSGNTIY
D: TRBD1; J: TRBJ1-5; size: NA; V: TRBV6-6; length: 13; CDR3: ASRRSTGEGQPQH
D: TRBD1; J: TRBJ1-4; size: NA; V: TRBV5-1; length: 14; CDR3: ASSPRTGGLGEKLF
D: TRBD2; J: TRBJ2-1; size: NA; V: TRBV4-2; length: 14; CDR3: ASSQGLAGLPHEQF
D: NA; J: TRBJ2-3; size: NA; V: TRBV11-3; length: 14; CDR3: ASSGRQVGHLDTQY
D: NA; J: TRBJ2-7; size: NA; V: TRBV7-9; length: 12; CDR3: SSSLASAGYEQY
D: NA; J: TRBJ1-6; size: NA; V: TRBV7-9; length: 13; CDR3: ASSSSTGSNSPLH
D: TRBD1; J: TRBJ1-1; size: few; V: TRBV6-5; length: 13; CDR3: ASSSLQGATREAF
D: TRBD1; J: TRBJ1-1; size: NA; V: TRBV7-9; length: 12; CDR3: ASLATGAVTEAF
D: TRBD1; J: TRBJ2-7; size: NA; V: TRBV4-1; length: 12; CDR3: ASSQGTGKNEQY
D: TRBD1; J: TRBJ2-1; size: NA; V: TRBV25-1; length: 13; CDR3: ASSVRDRVGNEQF
D: NA; J: TRBJ2-1; size: NA; V: TRBV6-5; length: 13; CDR3: ASSIRGYSYNEQF
D: TRBD2; J: TRBJ2-1; size: NA; V: TRBV27; length: 14; CDR3: ASSLRGLAGDNEQF
D: NA; J: TRBJ1-1; size: NA; V: TRBV18; length: 13; CDR3: ASSPNPTGNTEAF
D: TRBD1; J: TRBJ1-1; size: NA; V: TRBV10-1; length: 13; CDR3: ASSDGTVRSTEAF
D: NA; J: TRBJ2-7; size: NA; V: TRBV10-3; length: 11; CDR3: AAGLEGKSEQY
D: NA; J: TRBJ1-6; size: NA; V: TRBV19; length: 13; CDR3: ASSWSEAYNSPLH
D: NA; J: TRBJ1-2; size: NA; V: TRBV5-4; length: 10; CDR3: ASSVGGDGYT
D: NA; J: TRBJ2-3; size: NA; V: TRBV5-4; length: 10; CDR3: ASSSVRDTQY
D: TRBD1; J: TRBJ1-2; size: NA; V: TRBV27; length: 14; CDR3: ASSFRGQGGLYGYT
D: NA; J: TRBJ2-6; size: NA; V: TRBV5-1; length: 13; CDR3: ASSPRISGANVLT
D: NA; J: TRBJ1-2; size: NA; V: TRBV9; length: 12; CDR3: ASSAPGHNYGYT
D: TRBD1; J: TRBJ2-5; size: NA; V: TRBV29-1; length: 12; CDR3: SVVETGGKETQY
D: NA; J: TRBJ1-2; size: NA; V: TRBV6-6; length: 14; CDR3: ASSYYLTRRGQGYT
D: TRBD1; J: TRBJ2-7; size: NA; V: TRBV19; length: 12; CDR3: ASSKRGQGNEQY
D: TRBD2; J: TRBJ2-2; size: once; V: TRBV11-3; length: 14; CDR3: ASGDSRLAHTGELF
D: TRBD1; J: TRBJ2-1; size: NA; V: TRBV6-5; length: 10; CDR3: ASGQDGNEQF
D: TRBD1; J: TRBJ1-3; size: NA; V: TRBV30; length: 11; CDR3: AFTGQPGNTIY
D: NA; J: TRBJ2-1; size: NA; V: TRBV30; length: 11; CDR3: ASNGGGLSEQF
D: TRBD2; J: TRBJ2-3; size: NA; V: TRBV7-9; length: 13; CDR3: ASSRTSVSTDTQY
D: NA; J: TRBJ1-1; size: NA; V: TRBV7-9; length: 12; CDR3: ASSSQGGDTEAF
D: NA; J: TRBJ2-7; size: few; V: TRBV19; length: 13; CDR3: ASSIMRDPLYEQY
D: TRBD2; J: TRBJ2-5; size: NA; V: TRBV10-2; length: 13; CDR3: ASSEPGGGQETQY